Below, 8 T cell receptor beta chains from the same sample are listed, as sequenced in a study of blood T cell repertoires in COVID-19. Profiling relied on immunoSEQ multiplex PCR, and the TCRdb table lists in-frame clones only, not all of them. The sample has some 390,000 clones; 70% to 90% are singletons. The specimen sequenced was peripheral blood. The receptors originated from a human donor in a cohort sampled during active COVID-19.

The rearrangement links TRBV7-8 to TRBJ1-1; TRBD1 might be the D (5 bases). V gave up 5 bases and J gave up 3 bases, with 22 bases separating them. This CDR3 region has 17 residues. Germline values: CDR1 SGHVS, CDR2 FQNEAQ. The CDR3 loop is CASSPPQGAFRDTEAFF. CDR3 nucleotides: TGTGCCAGCAGCCCACCGCAAGGGGCCTTTAGGGACACTGAAGCTTTCTTT.

The chain combines TRBV19 with TRBJ2-1; D is unresolved. CDR1 LNHDA and CDR2 SQIVND come from the germline V gene (reference sequence). The V end was cut by 1 base, the J end by 0 bases, with 10 bases between. The CDR3 covers 16 residues. CDR3 sequence: CASSIGARYSYNEQFF. For the CDR3, the DNA is TGTGCCAGTAGTATAGGGGCCAGATACTCCTACAATGAGCAGTTCTTC.

This clone was observed many times. Different DNA sequences within this sample yield the same CDR3. The chain has TRBV7-3 and TRBJ2-5; the D is unclear. Per the germline V gene, CDR1 is SGHTA and CDR2 is FQGTGA. The ends were cut back, 2 bases at V and 1 base at J, with 5 bases in the middle. CDR3 length: 13 amino acids. CDR3 protein: CASSLAPQETQYF. DNA of the CDR3: TGTGCCAGCAGCTTAGCGCCCCAAGAGACCCAGTACTTC.

The chain recombines TRBV28 with TRBJ2-7; unclear D gene. Trimming shortened V by 3 bases and J by 2 bases, and 8 bases separated the two germline ends. In germline, CDR1 is MDHEN, CDR2 SYDVKM. CDR3 length equals 13 residues. CDR3 loop: CASSFGGTYEQYF. The DNA of the CDR3 is TGTGCCAGCAGTTTCGGCGGAACCTACGAGCAGTACTTC. Combining the CDR3 with reference TRBV28 and TRBJ2-7 gives the whole variable domain DVKVTQSSRYLVKRTGEKVFLECVQDMDHENMFWYRQDPGLGLRLIYFSYDVKMKEKGDIPEGYSVSREKKERFSLILESASTNQTSMYLCASSFGGTYEQYFGPGTRLTVT.

This CDR3 reads CASSPQDYEQYF. CDR3 nucleotide sequence: TGTGCCAGCTCCCCCCAGGACTACGAGCAGTACTTC. The gene calls are TRBV18 and TRBJ2-7, with D unclear. The CDR3 contains 12 residues. Germline CDR1 is KGHSH and CDR2 is LQKENI. Trimming took off 6 bases at V and 3 bases at J, with 9 bases between the two ends.

This clone was recorded a few times. V usage is TRBV5-1 and J usage is TRBJ2-5; 8 positions match TRBD1. The ends lost 3 bases at V and 4 bases at J; junction bases unmatched: 11. Germline V gene lookup returns CDR1 SGHRS and CDR2 YFSETQ. CDR3 length: 16 residues. The CDR3 region has the DNA TGCGCCAGCAGCTCCTCCGACACAACAGGGGGAGAGACCCAGTACTTC. Amino acids: CASSSSDTTGGETQYF.

V and J are TRBV3-1 (or the pseudogene TRBV3-2) and TRBJ2-5; 10 positions agree with TRBD2. CDR1 and CDR2 from the germline V gene are LGHDT and YNNKEL (reference sequence). This CDR3 comprises 18 residues. The V and J ends lost 4 bases and 4 bases, in that order; junction bases with no gene match: 15. CDR3 nucleotide sequence: TGTGCCAGCAGCCCCCTCAATAGCGGGAGGCCGGGGAGAGAGACCCAGTACTTC. Translating gives CASSPLNSGRPGRETQYF.

The chain employs TRBV6-5 and TRBJ2-1; tentatively, D is TRBD1 (6 bases). This CDR3 is 15 amino acids long. Germline V gene lookup returns CDR1 MNHEY and CDR2 SVGAGI. Trimming shortened V by 5 bases and J by 2 bases, and 13 bases separated the two germline ends. The CDR3 nucleotides read TGTGCCAGCAGTCGGACAGCCCCAACCTACAATGAGCAGTTCTTC. As protein: CASSRTAPTYNEQFF.